Sequencing of this T cell receptor beta chain was carried out in a study of shared clonotypes between healthy human individuals. All donors qualified as healthy HIV-negative adults and had experienced no recent acute infections or vaccinations. About 30,000 T cell genomes, or around 180 ng DNA, went into the sorted-subset replicate PCRs. Using immunoSEQ multiplex PCR, the repertoire was profiled, and TCRdb retains in-frame clones only, with some absent. This sample has some 1.5 million clones, with about 98% found just once. This clone has a single count. Trimming left V 7 bases short and J 4 bases short, with 16 bases between. CDR3 length equals 15 residues. Germline V lookup: CDR1 LNHDA, CDR2 SQIVND (reference sequence).

The source of this sequence is a man aged 25-45 years in good health. This chain connects TRBV19 to TRBJ1-4, with unresolved D. Material for sequencing was naive CD4+ T cells sorted from blood. Subset reported: CD45RA+ positively selected. CDR3 bases: TGTGCCAGTAACCCCCGGTGGCAGGTTAATGAAAAACTGTTTTTT. Translated, it gives CASNPRWQVNEKLFF.